This T cell receptor (beta chain) derives from a study of early T cells in non-severe SARS-CoV-2 infection. Study overall: The study sequenced bulk RNA from unsorted whole blood, with chains unpaired.

The CDR3 totals 13 residues. V lost 3 bases and J lost 10, with 10 bases in between. Germline V gene data show CDR1 as SGHAT and CDR2 as FQDESV (reference sequence). This clonotype was recorded many times. TCRdb called the 5' RACE reads again in MiXCR, with one record for every CDR3 protein. There are under 85,000 distinct CDR3 sequences in the sample; approximately 13% occur only once, and roughly 5% lies in the top ten. The sequencing sample was made of whole blood. The rearrangement joins TRBV11-1 to TRBJ1-6, with unresolved D. The clonotype comes from an adult who was a healthcare worker with PCR-confirmed SARS-CoV-2 infection or an uninfected control (not recorded which). The CDR3 nucleotides read TGTGCCAGCAGCTTTAAGGTTTACTCACCCCTCCACTTT. Translated: CASSFKVYSPLHF.